This entry lists 31 T cell receptor beta chains sequenced from one sample in a study of cytomegalovirus exposure and HLA in healthy donors. The PCR had 60 Vbeta and 13 Jbeta primers. This table comes from immunoSEQ multiplex PCR, and its TCRdb copy is limited to in-frame clones, with some not included. The sample shows fewer than 100,000 clones, 77% of them seen only once. Material for sequencing was PBMCs. These receptor sequences come from a female donor in good health and CMV-seronegative.

For this clone: In the same sample, other DNA sequences code for this CDR3. The V call is TRBV15, the J call TRBJ1-3; D call uncertain. This CDR3 is built from 15 residues. V lost 0 bases, J lost 2 bases, and 8 bases lay in between. The V gene's germline CDR1 is LNHNV and CDR2 YYDKDF (reference sequence). The DNA of the CDR3 is TGTGCCACCAGCAGAGATCGAGGGACTGGAAACACCATATATTTT. This encodes CATSRDRGTGNTIYF.

V is TRBV27 and J is TRBJ2-6, with D possibly TRBD2 on 6 matching bases. Trimming left V 4 bases short and J 3 bases short, with 10 bases between. Germline lookup yields CDR1 MNHEY and CDR2 SMNVEV (reference sequence). CDR3 length equals 15 residues. Here the CDR3 reads CASSSPGGGANVLTF. The CDR3 DNA follows: TGTGCCAGCAGTTCGCCCGGGGGTGGGGCCAACGTCCTGACTTTC.

J is TRBJ1-1 and V is TRBV29-1; D remains unclear. Looked up from germline, CDR1 is SQVTM and CDR2 is ANQGSEA. With 4 bases removed from V and 5 bases from J, the gap between germline ends came to 11 bases. This CDR3 contains 12 residues. The CDR3 sequence: CSVGPGFTEAFF. For the CDR3, the DNA is TGCAGCGTTGGGCCCGGGTTTACTGAAGCTTTCTTT.

The chain joins TRBV6-6 to TRBJ2-3, with D hard to call. V was cut by 2 bases and J by 2 bases, with 8 bases left in between. This CDR3 is 14 amino acids long. The germline gives CDR1 MNHNY, CDR2 SVGAGI (reference sequence). The DNA of the CDR3 is TGTGCCAGCAGTTACCAATTCATCACAGATACGCAGTATTTT. Translation gives CASSYQFITDTQYF.

Remarks on this clone: The junction and the germline gene differ at one end; a read error may be behind it. This chain links TRBV4-3 with TRBJ1-3; 11 bases are shared with TRBD1. The CDR3 totals 17 residues. Per germline, CDR1 LGHNA and CDR2 YSLEER. The CDR3 DNA sequence: TGCGCCAGCAGCGAAGAGAGAGGACAGGGGGCAGGAAACACCATATATTTT. This codes for CASSEERGQGAGNTIYF.

The chain links TRBV5-1 to TRBJ2-3, with 8 bases lining up with TRBD1. The germline V gene has CDR1 SGHRS and CDR2 YFSETQ. The CDR3 is 16 amino acids. J lost 4 bases, V lost 1 base, and 8 bases had no gene match. The DNA of the CDR3 is TGCGCCAGCAGCTTGAGGAGGACAGGGTTTCCAGATACGCAGTATTTT. This gives the protein CASSLRRTGFPDTQYF.

The V gene is TRBV30, the J gene TRBJ2-1; the D gene is possibly TRBD2 (5 bases). This CDR3 contains 16 residues. CDR1 is GTSNPN, CDR2 SVGIG, per germline (reference sequence). Trimming left V 0 bases short and J 0 bases short, with 12 bases between. The CDR3 DNA reads TGTGCCTGGAGTGTACGGGGAGCGAGCTCCTACAATGAGCAGTTCTTC. It translates to CAWSVRGASSYNEQFF.

This clone turned up a few times. This sequence joins TRBV2 and TRBJ2-7; the D gene is possibly TRBD1 (5 bases). V gave up 1 base and J gave up 4 bases, with 14 bases separating them. Germline V gene sequence: CDR1 SNHLY, CDR2 FYNNEI. This CDR3 is built from 15 residues. CDR3 loop: CASSEEAGNLYEQYF. The CDR3 DNA reads TGTGCCAGCAGTGAAGAGGCAGGGAATCTTTACGAGCAGTACTTC.

V usage is TRBV18 and J usage is TRBJ2-7, with 8 nucleotides matching TRBD1. Per germline, CDR1 KGHSH and CDR2 LQKENI. Losses at the gene ends were 3 bases for V and 2 bases for J; bases not matched to a gene: 6. The CDR3 covers 15 residues. In DNA, the CDR3 is TGTGCCAGCTCACCCCAAGGACAGGGACCCTACGAGCAGTACTTC. Residues: CASSPQGQGPYEQYF.

The genes are TRBV25-1 and TRBJ1-6, with D possibly matching TRBD1 (5 bases). Germline V CDR1 and CDR2: MGHDK, SYGVNS. The CDR3 extends over 16 amino acids. The V and J ends lost 1 base and 3 bases respectively, with 10 bases between them. CDR3 sequence: CASSESGHLYNSPLHF. The CDR3 DNA follows: TGTGCCAGCAGTGAATCCGGACACCTCTATAATTCACCCCTCCACTTT.

This clone was observed a single time. This chain uses TRBV5-6 with TRBJ2-7; the match to TRBD2 covers 7 bases. CDR3 length: 13 residues. V dropped 4 bases and J dropped 9; count of bases not matched to a gene: 10. Looked up from germline, CDR1 is SGHDT and CDR2 is YYEEEE. The CDR3 DNA is TGTGCCAGCAGCCCCCAGTCGGTAGCGGGGCAGTACTTC. The encoded protein is CASSPQSVAGQYF.

V is TRBV13 and J is TRBJ2-2; D call uncertain. Germline-derived CDR1 and CDR2 are PRHDT and FYEKMQ (reference sequence). V was cut by 3 bases and J by 6 bases, with 14 bases left in between. The CDR3 length is 15 residues. The CDR3 DNA is TGTGCCAGCAGCTTTCGTGACATTTCCCCCGGGGAGCTGTTTTTT. Protein: CASSFRDISPGELFF.

V usage is TRBV6-5 and J usage is TRBJ1-5; a weak D match, TRBD1 (5 bases). Trimming removed 0 bases from V and 4 bases from J, with 10 bases in between. CDR1 and CDR2 (germline): MNHEY, SVGAGI. The CDR3 loop spans 15 amino acids. The CDR3 reads CASSYSITGNQPQHF. CDR3 nucleotides: TGTGCCAGCAGTTACTCGATTACAGGTAATCAGCCCCAGCATTTT.

V usage is TRBV7-9 and J usage is TRBJ1-1, with D perhaps matching TRBD1 (6 bases). CDR1 is SEHNR, CDR2 FQNEAQ, per germline (reference sequence). V shed 5 bases and J shed 1 base, with 14 bases lying between them. This CDR3 has 15 residues. In DNA form, the CDR3 reads TGTGCCAGCAGCCACAATCAAGGGGGGAACACTGAAGCTTTCTTT. This sequence encodes CASSHNQGGNTEAFF. Variable domain in full (rest from reference TRBV7-9 and TRBJ1-1): DTGVSQNPRHKITKRGQNVTFRCDPISEHNRLYWYRQTLGQGPEFLTYFQNEAQLEKSRLLSDRFSAERPKGSFSTLEIQRTEQGDSAMYLCASSHNQGGNTEAFFGQGTRLTVV.

The chain is built from TRBV11-1 and TRBJ2-1; D is undetermined. V was trimmed by 3 bases and J by 0 bases, leaving 9 bases between them. This CDR3 has 15 residues. CDR1 and CDR2 from the germline V gene are SGHAT and FQDESV (reference sequence). The CDR3 DNA reads as TGTGCCAGCAGCTTGGGCAGCAGCTCCTACAATGAGCAGTTCTTC. Protein product: CASSLGSSSYNEQFF.

This clone was seen more than once but under ten times. The gene calls are TRBV27 and TRBJ2-7, with 10 bases aligning to TRBD2. Per germline, CDR1 MNHEY and CDR2 SMNVEV (reference sequence). V trimming: 3 bases; J trimming: 5 bases; junction bases outside the gene matches: 4. The CDR3 runs 14 residues. CDR3 nucleotide sequence: TGTGCCAGCAGTTTTAGCGGGAGGTTGAACGAGCAGTACTTC. It encodes CASSFSGRLNEQYF.

This chain joins TRBV19 and TRBJ1-5; 9 nucleotides line up with TRBD1. Germline CDR1 reads LNHDA; CDR2 reads SQIVND (reference sequence). The CDR3 totals 15 residues. Trimming at V came to 5 bases and at J to 4 bases, leaving 6 bases not matched to a gene. The CDR3 DNA reads TGTGCCAGTAGTCTCCCGGGACAGGGAAATCAGCCCCAGCATTTT. Its translation is CASSLPGQGNQPQHF.

This clone has more than one count but fewer than ten. The chain has TRBV6-1 and TRBJ1-3, with no clear D. The CDR3 extends over 15 amino acids. The germline CDR1 and CDR2 sequences are MNHNS and SASEGT. V dropped 7 bases and J dropped 0 bases, with 13 bases sitting between them. The CDR3 coding sequence is TGTGCCAGCACCCCCGGAGACTCCTCTGGAAACACCATATATTTT. Translation: CASTPGDSSGNTIYF.

This clone has just a few counts. Mismatch with germline at one junction end may stem from a read error. This chain joins TRBV13 and TRBJ2-7; tentative D call: TRBD2 (5 bases). The CDR3 length is 13 residues. Germline V gene data show CDR1 as PRHDT and CDR2 as FYEKMQ (reference sequence). CDR3 nucleotide sequence: TGTGCCAGCAGCTCGGAGGCAAGCTACGAGCGGTACTTC. Translating gives CASSSEASYERYF.

This chain uses TRBV10-2 with TRBJ2-7; D perhaps matches TRBD2 (6 bases). This CDR3 has 14 amino acids. CDR1 and CDR2 (germline): WSHSY, SAAADI. V lost 4 bases, J lost 0 bases, and 10 bases lay in between. DNA of the CDR3: TGCGCCAGCAGTGGAGCGGGCTCCTCCTACGAGCAGTACTTC. Its translation is CASSGAGSSYEQYF.

This clone was seen more than once but under ten times. This rearrangement joins TRBV6-6 to TRBJ1-2, with 7 nucleotides matching TRBD1. Germline lookup yields CDR1 MNHNY and CDR2 SVGAGI (reference sequence). Unmatched junction bases numbered 1, after V lost 3 bases and J lost 3 bases. This CDR3 has 13 residues. In DNA form, the CDR3 reads TGTGCCAGCAGTTATACAGGGGACTATGGCTACACCTTC. It specifies CASSYTGDYGYTF.

Only a few counts were recorded for this clone. V is TRBV9 and J is TRBJ2-5, with a weak D call TRBD2 (5 bases). Germline-derived CDR1 and CDR2 are SGDLS and YYNGEE. V lost 0 bases to trimming and J lost 1 base, with 13 bases between them. The CDR3 runs 16 residues. DNA for the CDR3: TGTGCCAGCAGCGTAGCGACGGGCGCGGGCCAAGAGACCCAGTACTTC. It yields the protein CASSVATGAGQETQYF. Together with reference TRBV9 and TRBJ2-5, the CDR3 gives the full variable domain: DSGVTQTPKHLITATGQRVTLRCSPRSGDLSVYWYQQSLDQGLQFLIQYYNGEERAKGNILERFSAQQFPDLHSELNLSSLELGDSALYFCASSVATGAGQETQYFGPGTRLLVL.

This chain links TRBV28 with TRBJ1-2; a weak D match, TRBD1 (5 bases). CDR1 is MDHEN and CDR2 is SYDVKM in the germline V gene. The CDR3 is 14 residues long. Trimming stripped 5 bases from V and 7 bases from J, with 17 bases between. The chain's CDR3 is CASSPRDPRGGYTF. Written as DNA, the CDR3 is TGTGCCAGCAGTCCGCGGGATCCAAGGGGTGGCTACACCTTC.

The sample holds one count of this clone. CDR3 protein: CASSQPRMGTGYEQYF. The CDR3 nucleotides are TGCGCCAGCAGCCAACCTCGTATGGGCACTGGGTACGAGCAGTACTTC. This chain uses TRBV4-1 with TRBJ2-7; D gene unclear. Looked up from germline, CDR1 is MGHRA and CDR2 is YSYEKL. This CDR3 contains 16 residues. V lost 2 bases and J lost 4, with 18 bases in between.

The CDR3 reads CASSYSSSNTGELFF. The CDR3 DNA sequence: TGTGCCAGCAGTTACTCGTCGTCTAACACCGGGGAGCTGTTTTTT. The chain is built from TRBV6-5 and TRBJ2-2; D uncertain. Trimming shortened V by 0 bases and J by 2 bases, and 7 bases separated the two germline ends. This CDR3 spans 15 amino acids. Germline V gives CDR1 MNHEY, CDR2 SVGAGI.

This chain uses TRBV5-4 with TRBJ1-2; no firm D call. The germline CDR1 and CDR2 sequences are SGHNT and YYREEE (reference sequence). V lost 0 bases, J lost 7 bases, and 7 bases lay in between. The CDR3 is 12 amino acids. The CDR3 DNA follows: TGTGCCAGCAGCTTGGCCGAGTCTGGCTACACCTTC. The encoded protein is CASSLAESGYTF.

This sequence joins TRBV7-2 and TRBJ2-7; D is possibly TRBD2 (5 bases). Per germline, CDR1 SGHTA and CDR2 FQGNSA. The CDR3 is made up of 15 amino acids. The germline V and J ends were trimmed by 1 base and 0 bases, with 10 bases remaining between them. Here the CDR3 reads CASSLGCGFSYEQYF. CDR3 DNA: TGTGCCAGCAGCTTAGGATGCGGGTTCTCCTACGAGCAGTACTTC.

This clone showed up just a few times. J is TRBJ2-1 and V is TRBV19; 13 bases map to TRBD2. This CDR3 has 18 residues. The V gene end was trimmed by 1 base and the J gene end by 8 bases; junction bases not matched to a gene: 11. Looked up from germline, CDR1 is LNHDA and CDR2 is SQIVND (reference sequence). In DNA, the CDR3 is TGTGCCAGTAGTATAGGACTAGCGGGAGGCCCCGTCCAGGATGAGCAGTTCTTC. Its protein is CASSIGLAGGPVQDEQFF.

This clone was detected a few times. The J gene is TRBJ1-3, the V gene TRBV15; TRBD1 might be the D (6 bases). Germline CDR1 and CDR2: LNHNV and YYDKDF (reference sequence). Trimming took 5 bases from V and 0 from J, leaving 8 bases between them. The CDR3 loop spans 14 amino acids. For the CDR3, the DNA is TGTGCCACCAGCGACAGGTCCTCTGGAAACACCATATATTTT. Encoded protein: CATSDRSSGNTIYF.

V and J are TRBV11-3 and TRBJ2-7; TRBD1 matches at 7 bases. The V and J ends lost 3 bases and 6 bases, in that order; junction bases with no gene match: 2. Germline V gene lookup returns CDR1 SGHNT and CDR2 YENEEA. The CDR3 is made up of 12 amino acids. The CDR3 DNA sequence: TGTGCCAGCAGCTTGACAGGGTCCGAGCAGTACTTC. This sequence encodes CASSLTGSEQYF.

CDR3 nucleotides: TGTGCCAGCAGCTCCAGACTAGATCGGGGCTATGAGCAGTTCTTC. Residues: CASSSRLDRGYEQFF. The chain is built from TRBV5-6 and TRBJ2-1, with D tentatively TRBD2 (6 bases). The CDR3 sequence is 15 residues long. With 3 bases removed from V and 8 bases from J, the gap between germline ends came to 18 bases. Germline CDR1 is SGHDT and CDR2 is YYEEEE. Together with reference TRBV5-6 and TRBJ2-1, the CDR3 gives the full variable domain: DAGVTQSPTHLIKTRGQQVTLRCSPKSGHDTVSWYQQALGQGPQFIFQYYEEEERQRGNFPDRFSGHQFPNYSSELNVNALLLGDSALYLCASSSRLDRGYEQFFGPGTRLTVL.